The rows below give T cell receptor beta chains drawn from one sample of a study of blood T cells in healthy people across ages. TCRdb reprocessed the 5' RACE reads via MiXCR and lists one record per CDR3 protein. The table lists about 570,000 distinct CDR3 sequences, roughly 29% of them singletons. Specimen: blood. The receptors shown here come from a woman between 65 and 79 years old in good health. Each CDR3 is given with its conserved first and last residue. D genes are given only for firm matches. Not all rows give a size; the values are once, few, many and, for expanded clones, a class.

j_call clone_size v_call d_call cdr3_nt cdr3_aa
TRBJ1-1 few TRBV7-3 - TGTGCCAGCAGCTTAACCTCCCGCGGGGGAGGGACTGAAGCTTTCTTT CASSLTSRGGGTEAFF
TRBJ2-3 - TRBV9 - TGTGCCAGCAGCGTGGACGGGGGCCCTAGCACAGATACGCAGTATTTT CASSVDGGPSTDTQYF
TRBJ2-1 few TRBV24-1 TRBD1 TGTGCCACCAGTTCGGACAGGGGGTTCACTAAAGAGTACAATGAGCAGTTCTTC CATSSDRGFTKEYNEQFF
TRBJ2-5 - TRBV2 - TGTGCCGGCAGTGAAGAGGGATCCGAGACCCAGTACTTC CAGSEEGSETQYF
TRBJ2-5 - TRBV6-5 - TGTGCCAGCAGTATCGACATCCAAGAGACCCAGTACTTC CASSIDIQETQYF
TRBJ1-1 - TRBV6-1 - TGTGCCAGCAGTGACAAAGCCGGGGCTAACACTGAAGCTTTCTTT CASSDKAGANTEAFF
TRBJ2-1 - TRBV5-1 - TGCGCCAGCAGCGAGGGGAGCCAGGGCAATGAGCAGTTCTTC CASSEGSQGNEQFF
TRBJ1-4 few TRBV7-8 - TGTGCCAGCAGTTTAGCCGGGACAAACGCGGAAAAACTGTTTTTT CASSLAGTNAEKLFF
TRBJ2-3 few TRBV7-2 - TGTGCCAGCAGCTCTAGCGGAGGGGGGGATACGCAGTATTTT CASSSSGGGDTQYF
TRBJ1-4 - TRBV6-6 - TGTGCCAGCAGTTACCAGGGGCGAGGTAATGAAAAACTGTTTTTT CASSYQGRGNEKLFF
TRBJ1-2 few TRBV12-3/TRBV12-4 - TGTGCCAGCAGATTGGGGCAGGGTAATGGCTACACCTTC CASRLGQGNGYTF
TRBJ2-5 - TRBV6-2/TRBV6-3 TRBD2 TGTGCCAGCAGTTACGACCTGACTAGCGGGGAAGAGACCCAGTACTTC CASSYDLTSGEETQYF
TRBJ1-3 - TRBV12-3/TRBV12-4 - TGTGCCAGCGGAGTCGGAAACACCATATATTTT CASGVGNTIYF
TRBJ1-4 - TRBV9 - TGTGCCAGCAGCGTAGAGGGTGGAACTGAAAAACTGTTTTTT CASSVEGGTEKLFF
TRBJ2-3 - TRBV28 - TGTGCCAGCAGTCGACGCGGAATGGCAGATACGCAGTATTTT CASSRRGMADTQYF
TRBJ2-1 - TRBV7-2 TRBD2 TGTGCCAGCAGCTCAGGTAGCGGGGGGGCCCACAATGAGCAGTTCTTC CASSSGSGGAHNEQFF
TRBJ2-7 - TRBV6-2/TRBV6-3 - TGTGCCAGCAGTTACCTGGCCCAACTTACCTACGAGCAGTACTTC CASSYLAQLTYEQYF
TRBJ2-7 many TRBV18 - TGTGCCAGCTCCCCCCGAGGCCAGGGTTCCTACGAGCAGTACTTC CASSPRGQGSYEQYF
TRBJ2-5 - TRBV20-1 TRBD2 TGCAGTGCTAGAGATCCGACTAGCAGCCCAGAGACCCAGTACTTC CSARDPTSSPETQYF
TRBJ2-7 - TRBV9 TRBD1 TGTGCCAGCAGCGGAACGGGGACAGACCCATACGAGCAGTACTTC CASSGTGTDPYEQYF
TRBJ1-1 - TRBV6-6 - TGTGCCAGTGGGTGGGGGGGAGGAGCTGAAGCTTTCTTT CASGWGGGAEAFF
TRBJ2-1 - TRBV9 TRBD2 TGTGCCAGCAGCGTAGAGGCGGGACTAGCGAAGGGTGAGCAGTTCTTC CASSVEAGLAKGEQFF
TRBJ1-6 - TRBV20-1 TRBD1 TGCAGTGCTAGAGGGTACCTTGGGACAGCAAATTCACCCCTCCACTTT CSARGYLGTANSPLHF
TRBJ2-7 - TRBV29-1 - TGCAGCGTTCGGGACACAGCCTACGAGCAGTACTTC CSVRDTAYEQYF
TRBJ1-2 few TRBV12-3/TRBV12-4 - TGTGCCAGCAGTCACACCCGCGGGGGCTACACCTTC CASSHTRGGYTF
TRBJ1-2 - TRBV16 - TGTGCCAGCAGCCTTAGCCCCACCTATGGTTACACCTTC CASSLSPTYGYTF
TRBJ2-5 - TRBV7-2 TRBD2 TGTGCCAGCAGACCCGTCTCGCGGGGGAGACAAGAGACCCAGTACTTC CASRPVSRGRQETQYF
TRBJ1-1 few TRBV5-6 - TGTGCCAGCAGCCCAGAACGAATGGGGTTGAACACTGAAGCTTCCTTT CASSPERMGLNTEASF
TRBJ2-5 - TRBV29-1 - TGCAGCGTTGAGAGTCAGGGAAATCGGGAGCAGTACTTC CSVESQGNREQYF
TRBJ2-2 - TRBV6-4 - TGTGCCAGCAGCGCTACCCCCGGTACCGGGGAGCTGTTTTTT CASSATPGTGELFF
TRBJ1-2 few TRBV7-9 TRBD1 TGTGCCAGCAGCGCGATCGGGACAGGGGATGGCTACACCTTC CASSAIGTGDGYTF
TRBJ1-2 many TRBV4-2 - TGTGCCAGCAGCCAAGATCTAGGGGGGGCCGGTGGCTACACCTTC CASSQDLGGAGGYTF
TRBJ2-3 once TRBV29-1 - TGCAGCGCACATGAGGACACAGATACGCAGTATTTT CSAHEDTDTQYF
TRBJ2-5 few TRBV13 - TGTGCCAGCAGCTCTCAGGGTCCGGAGACCCAGTACTTC CASSSQGPETQYF
TRBJ1-1 - TRBV11-2 - TGTGCCAGCAGCTCGTCTATGAACACTGGAGCTTTCTTT CASSSSMNTGAFF
TRBJ1-2 - TRBV5-6 - TGTGCCAGCAGCTTGGTTCAGAACGGCTACACCTTC CASSLVQNGYTF
TRBJ2-5 - TRBV5-7 - TGTGCCAGCAGCTGTGGGGGAGAACAAGGGACCCAGTACTTC CASSCGGEQGTQYF
TRBJ1-3 - TRBV11-3 - TGTGCCAGCAGCCCGAGGGGACGGGATTGGAGAAACACCATATATTTT CASSPRGRDWRNTIYF
TRBJ2-5 few TRBV4-3 - TGCGCCAGCTCCTTGTCAAACGGGGAGACCCAGTACTTC CASSLSNGETQYF
TRBJ1-3 - TRBV6-5 - TGTGCCAGTACAATGACAGCACCTGGAAACACCATATATTTT CASTMTAPGNTIYF
TRBJ2-5 few TRBV10-3 - TGTGCCATCAGAGCCCTCGAGACCCAGTACTTC CAIRALETQYF